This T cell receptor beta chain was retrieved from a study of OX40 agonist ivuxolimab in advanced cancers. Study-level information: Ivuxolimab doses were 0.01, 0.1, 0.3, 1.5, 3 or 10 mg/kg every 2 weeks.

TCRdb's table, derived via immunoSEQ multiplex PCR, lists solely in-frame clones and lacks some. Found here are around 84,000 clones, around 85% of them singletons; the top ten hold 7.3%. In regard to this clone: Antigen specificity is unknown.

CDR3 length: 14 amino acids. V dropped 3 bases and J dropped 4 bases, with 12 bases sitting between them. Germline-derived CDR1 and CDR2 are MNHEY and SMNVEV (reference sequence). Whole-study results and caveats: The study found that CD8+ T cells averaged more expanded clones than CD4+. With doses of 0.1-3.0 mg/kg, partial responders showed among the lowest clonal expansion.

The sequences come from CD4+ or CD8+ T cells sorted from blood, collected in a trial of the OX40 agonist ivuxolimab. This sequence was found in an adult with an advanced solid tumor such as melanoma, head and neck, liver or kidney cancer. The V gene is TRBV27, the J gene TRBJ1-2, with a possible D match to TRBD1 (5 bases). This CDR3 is CASSFGGGRYGYTF. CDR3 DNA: TGTGCCAGCAGTTTTGGGGGGGGTCGCTATGGCTACACCTTC.